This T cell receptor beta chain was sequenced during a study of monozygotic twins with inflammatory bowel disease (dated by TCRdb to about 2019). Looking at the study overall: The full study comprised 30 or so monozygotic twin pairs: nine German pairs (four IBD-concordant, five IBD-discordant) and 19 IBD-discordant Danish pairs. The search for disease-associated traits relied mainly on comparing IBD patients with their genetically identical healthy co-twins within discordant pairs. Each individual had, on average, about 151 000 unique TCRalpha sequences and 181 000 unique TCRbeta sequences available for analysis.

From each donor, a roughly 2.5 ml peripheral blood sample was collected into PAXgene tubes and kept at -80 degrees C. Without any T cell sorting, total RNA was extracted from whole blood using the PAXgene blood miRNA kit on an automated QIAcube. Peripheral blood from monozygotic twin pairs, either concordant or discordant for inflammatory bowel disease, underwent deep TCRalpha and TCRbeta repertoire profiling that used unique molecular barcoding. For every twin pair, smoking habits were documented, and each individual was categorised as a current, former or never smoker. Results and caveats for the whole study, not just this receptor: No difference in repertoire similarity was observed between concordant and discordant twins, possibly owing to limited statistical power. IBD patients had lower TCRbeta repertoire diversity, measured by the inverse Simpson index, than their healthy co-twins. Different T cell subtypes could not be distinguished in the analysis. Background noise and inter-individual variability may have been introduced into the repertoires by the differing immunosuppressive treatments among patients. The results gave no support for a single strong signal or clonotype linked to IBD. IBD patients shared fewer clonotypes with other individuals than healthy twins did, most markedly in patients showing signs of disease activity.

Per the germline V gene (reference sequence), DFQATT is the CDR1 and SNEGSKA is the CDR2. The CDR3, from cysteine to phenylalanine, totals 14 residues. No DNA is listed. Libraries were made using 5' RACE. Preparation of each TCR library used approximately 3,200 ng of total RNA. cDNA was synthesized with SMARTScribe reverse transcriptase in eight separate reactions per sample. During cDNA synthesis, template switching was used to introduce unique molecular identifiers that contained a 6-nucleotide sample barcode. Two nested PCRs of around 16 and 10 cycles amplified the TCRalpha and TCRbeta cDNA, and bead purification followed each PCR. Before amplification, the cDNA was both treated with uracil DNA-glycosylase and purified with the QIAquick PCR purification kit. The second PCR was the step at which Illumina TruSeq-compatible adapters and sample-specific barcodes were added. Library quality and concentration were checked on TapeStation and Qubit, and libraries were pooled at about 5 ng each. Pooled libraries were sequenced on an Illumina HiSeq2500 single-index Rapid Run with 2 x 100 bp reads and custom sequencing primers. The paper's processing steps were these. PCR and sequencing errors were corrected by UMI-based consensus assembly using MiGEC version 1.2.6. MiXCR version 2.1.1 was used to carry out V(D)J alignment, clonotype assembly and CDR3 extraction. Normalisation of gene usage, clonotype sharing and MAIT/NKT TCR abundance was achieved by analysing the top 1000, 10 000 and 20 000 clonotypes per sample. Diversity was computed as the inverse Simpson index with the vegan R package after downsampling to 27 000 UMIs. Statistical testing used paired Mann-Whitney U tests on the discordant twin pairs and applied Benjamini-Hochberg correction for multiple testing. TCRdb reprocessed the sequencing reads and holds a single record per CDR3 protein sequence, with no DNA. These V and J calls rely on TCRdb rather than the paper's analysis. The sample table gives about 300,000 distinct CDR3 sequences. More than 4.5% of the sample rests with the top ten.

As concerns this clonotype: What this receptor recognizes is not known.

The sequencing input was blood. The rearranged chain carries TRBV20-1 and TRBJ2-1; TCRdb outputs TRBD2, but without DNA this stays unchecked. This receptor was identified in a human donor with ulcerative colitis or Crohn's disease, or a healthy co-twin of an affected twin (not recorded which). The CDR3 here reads CSAPLAGVLNEQFF.